This is a list of T cell receptor beta chains from one sample in a study of T cells in Graves' hyperthyroidism and ophthalmopathy. Each CDR3 protein is one row after TCRdb ran MiXCR on the multiplex PCR reads. The data show about 600,000 distinct CDR3 sequences, approximately 15% seen once. Sequencing was performed on blood. The receptors derive from a woman in her thirties or forties with Graves' ophthalmopathy. Both conserved end residues are part of each CDR3. The D gene is left open where the match is weak. Only some rows state a clone size, as once, few, many or a class for expanded clones.

abundance: -; d_gene: -; j_gene: TRBJ1-2; v_gene: TRBV12-3/TRBV12-4; CDR3nt: TGTGCCAGCAGTCCACCGGCGAGGTTCTATGGCTACACCTTC; CDR3aa: CASSPPARFYGYTF
abundance: many; d_gene: -; j_gene: TRBJ1-1; v_gene: TRBV7-2; CDR3nt: TGTGCCAGCAGCTTAGGCGGGATGAACACTGAAGCTTTCTTT; CDR3aa: CASSLGGMNTEAFF
abundance: -; d_gene: -; j_gene: TRBJ1-1; v_gene: TRBV6-1; CDR3nt: TGTGCCAGCAGCGAACCCGAAGCTTTCTTT; CDR3aa: CASSEPEAFF
abundance: many; d_gene: -; j_gene: TRBJ2-6; v_gene: TRBV28; CDR3nt: TGTGCCAGCAGTTCGTTGAGGGCGGGCGGGGCCAACGTCCTGACTTTC; CDR3aa: CASSSLRAGGANVLTF
abundance: many; d_gene: -; j_gene: TRBJ1-5; v_gene: TRBV28; CDR3nt: TGTGCCAGCAGTTCACCGGCGGGAAATCAGCCCCAGCATTTT; CDR3aa: CASSSPAGNQPQHF
abundance: -; d_gene: TRBD1; j_gene: TRBJ2-2; v_gene: TRBV6-1; CDR3nt: TGTGCCACCCACAGGGGGGAGACCGGGGAGCTGTTTTTT; CDR3aa: CATHRGETGELFF
abundance: -; d_gene: TRBD2; j_gene: TRBJ2-7; v_gene: TRBV7-6; CDR3nt: TGTGCCAGCAGCATGGCTAGCGGGACCTACGAGCAGTACTTC; CDR3aa: CASSMASGTYEQYF
abundance: few; d_gene: TRBD1; j_gene: TRBJ1-3; v_gene: TRBV6-1; CDR3nt: TGTGCCACGACTAGTACAGGGGGAACTGGAAACACCATATATTTT; CDR3aa: CATTSTGGTGNTIYF
abundance: few; d_gene: -; j_gene: TRBJ1-1; v_gene: TRBV25-1; CDR3nt: TGTGCCAGCAGAAAGGGAGAGATGAACACTGAAGCTTTCTTT; CDR3aa: CASRKGEMNTEAFF
abundance: many; d_gene: TRBD2; j_gene: TRBJ2-3; v_gene: TRBV20-1; CDR3nt: TGCAGTGCCCCACCGGGGGGGTGGACAGATACGCAGTATTTT; CDR3aa: CSAPPGGWTDTQYF
abundance: many; d_gene: -; j_gene: TRBJ2-3; v_gene: TRBV30; CDR3nt: TGTGCCTGGAGTGTGTTAGGCCGGACAGATACGCAGTATTTT; CDR3aa: CAWSVLGRTDTQYF
abundance: -; d_gene: TRBD1; j_gene: TRBJ2-2; v_gene: TRBV5-5; CDR3nt: TGTGCCAGCCGGGACAGGGACACCGGGGAGCTGTTTTTT; CDR3aa: CASRDRDTGELFF
abundance: few; d_gene: -; j_gene: TRBJ2-5; v_gene: TRBV6-2/TRBV6-3; CDR3nt: TGTGCCAGCAGTTACTTCAAGGTGGAGACCCAGTACTTC; CDR3aa: CASSYFKVETQYF
abundance: -; d_gene: -; j_gene: TRBJ1-1; v_gene: TRBV27; CDR3nt: TGTGCCAGCAGTCCCGGGACATTCATGAACACTGAAGCTTTCTTT; CDR3aa: CASSPGTFMNTEAFF
abundance: many; d_gene: -; j_gene: TRBJ1-5; v_gene: TRBV12-3/TRBV12-4; CDR3nt: TGTGCCAGCAGTTTAGAGGCGGAGGTCTATAGCAATCAGCCCCAGCATTTT; CDR3aa: CASSLEAEVYSNQPQHF
abundance: -; d_gene: TRBD1; j_gene: TRBJ2-6; v_gene: TRBV6-1; CDR3nt: TGTGCCAGCAGTTATGTAGGGACAGGGGTTAGTGCTGGGGCCAACGTCCTGACTTTC; CDR3aa: CASSYVGTGVSAGANVLTF
abundance: few; d_gene: -; j_gene: TRBJ1-1; v_gene: TRBV6-1; CDR3nt: TGTGCCAGCAGCCAAGAGTGGAACACTGAAGCTTTCTTT; CDR3aa: CASSQEWNTEAFF
abundance: many; d_gene: -; j_gene: TRBJ2-5; v_gene: TRBV3-1; CDR3nt: TGTGCCAGCAGCCGCTATACCCCGGAGACCCAGTACTTC; CDR3aa: CASSRYTPETQYF
abundance: few; d_gene: -; j_gene: TRBJ2-7; v_gene: TRBV7-9; CDR3nt: TGTGCCAGCAGCTTAGTTGTGATCGAGCAGTACTTC; CDR3aa: CASSLVVIEQYF
abundance: -; d_gene: -; j_gene: TRBJ1-4; v_gene: TRBV5-4; CDR3nt: TGTGCCAGCAGCGCGGACACAACTAATGAAAAACTGTTTTTT; CDR3aa: CASSADTTNEKLFF
abundance: few; d_gene: -; j_gene: TRBJ2-5; v_gene: TRBV29-1; CDR3nt: TGCAGCGTTGACGGGCAGGGTGTCGGAGCCCAGTACTTC; CDR3aa: CSVDGQGVGAQYF
abundance: few; d_gene: TRBD2; j_gene: TRBJ2-1; v_gene: TRBV7-2; CDR3nt: TGTGCCAGCAGCATAAGACTAGCGGGAGGGATTGGTGAGCAGTTCTTC; CDR3aa: CASSIRLAGGIGEQFF
abundance: -; d_gene: -; j_gene: TRBJ2-6; v_gene: TRBV20-1; CDR3nt: TGCAGTGTCACCCGTGGAGTATCCGGGGCCAACGTCCTGACTTTC; CDR3aa: CSVTRGVSGANVLTF
abundance: -; d_gene: -; j_gene: TRBJ2-7; v_gene: TRBV27; CDR3nt: TGTGCCAGCAGTCCCTCCGGGCAGGGTCGATACGAGCAGTACTTC; CDR3aa: CASSPSGQGRYEQYF
abundance: -; d_gene: -; j_gene: TRBJ2-2; v_gene: TRBV19; CDR3nt: TGTGCCAGTAGTATCGGGACCGGTTTAGTCACCGGGGAGCTGTTTTTT; CDR3aa: CASSIGTGLVTGELFF
abundance: many; d_gene: -; j_gene: TRBJ2-2; v_gene: TRBV30; CDR3nt: TGTGCCTGGAGTGCCATCGGTCAGGTTCACACCGGGGAGCTGTTTTTT; CDR3aa: CAWSAIGQVHTGELFF
abundance: many; d_gene: -; j_gene: TRBJ2-2; v_gene: TRBV5-1; CDR3nt: TGCGCCAGCAGCCCCGGGGCCTACGGCGGGGAGCTGTTTTTT; CDR3aa: CASSPGAYGGELFF
abundance: few; d_gene: TRBD1; j_gene: TRBJ2-3; v_gene: TRBV12-3/TRBV12-4; CDR3nt: TGTGCCAGCAGACCGGCCGGGACAGCCCTCACAGATACGCAGTATTTT; CDR3aa: CASRPAGTALTDTQYF
abundance: few; d_gene: -; j_gene: TRBJ1-5; v_gene: TRBV6-1; CDR3nt: TGTGCCAGCACCCCGGGGCGGGGCAATCAGCCCCAGCATTTT; CDR3aa: CASTPGRGNQPQHF
abundance: many; d_gene: TRBD1; j_gene: TRBJ2-7; v_gene: TRBV2; CDR3nt: TGTGCCAGCAGTAGGGACAGGACCGATGGCGAGCAGTACTTC; CDR3aa: CASSRDRTDGEQYF
abundance: many; d_gene: -; j_gene: TRBJ2-7; v_gene: TRBV11-2; CDR3nt: TGTGCCAGCAGCTTAGATCTAGGGGGAGGGCCCAAGCAGTACTTC; CDR3aa: CASSLDLGGGPKQYF
abundance: -; d_gene: TRBD1; j_gene: TRBJ1-2; v_gene: TRBV5-1; CDR3nt: TGCGCCAGCAGCCCACGCCCGGGACAGATATATGGCTACACCTTC; CDR3aa: CASSPRPGQIYGYTF
abundance: -; d_gene: TRBD2; j_gene: TRBJ2-3; v_gene: TRBV5-1; CDR3nt: TGCGCCAGCAGCCGGGGACTAGCGGGTGAAACAGATACGCAGTATTTT; CDR3aa: CASSRGLAGETDTQYF